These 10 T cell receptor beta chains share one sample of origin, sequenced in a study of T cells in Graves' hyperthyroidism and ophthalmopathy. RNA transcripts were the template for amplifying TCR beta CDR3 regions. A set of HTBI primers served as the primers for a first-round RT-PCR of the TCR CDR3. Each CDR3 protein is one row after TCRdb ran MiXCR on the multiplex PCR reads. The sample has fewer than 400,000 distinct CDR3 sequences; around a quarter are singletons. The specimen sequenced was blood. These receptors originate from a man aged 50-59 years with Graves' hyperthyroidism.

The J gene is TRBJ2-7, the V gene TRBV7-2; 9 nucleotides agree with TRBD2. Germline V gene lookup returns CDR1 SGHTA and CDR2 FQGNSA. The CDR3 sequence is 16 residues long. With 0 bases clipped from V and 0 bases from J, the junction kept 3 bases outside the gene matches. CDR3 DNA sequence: TGTGCCAGCAGCTTAGCGGCGGGAGGGCGCTCCTACGAGCAGTACTTC. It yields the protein CASSLAAGGRSYEQYF.

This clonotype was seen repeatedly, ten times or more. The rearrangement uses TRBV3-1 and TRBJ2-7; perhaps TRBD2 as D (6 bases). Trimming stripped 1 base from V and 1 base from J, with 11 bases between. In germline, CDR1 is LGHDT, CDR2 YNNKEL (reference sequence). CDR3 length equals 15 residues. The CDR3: CASSQVSGVSYEQYF. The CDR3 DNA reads TGTGCCAGCAGCCAAGTTTCGGGGGTTTCCTACGAGCAGTACTTC.

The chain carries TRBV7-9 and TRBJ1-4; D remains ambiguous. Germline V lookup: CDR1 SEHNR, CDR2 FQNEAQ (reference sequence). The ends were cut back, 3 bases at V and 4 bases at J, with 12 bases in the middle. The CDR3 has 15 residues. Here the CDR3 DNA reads TGTGCCAGCAGCTTCTCAGGTCAAGATAATGAAAAACTGTTTTTT. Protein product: CASSFSGQDNEKLFF. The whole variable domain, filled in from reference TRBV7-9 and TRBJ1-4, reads DTGVSQNPRHKITKRGQNVTFRCDPISEHNRLYWYRQTLGQGPEFLTYFQNEAQLEKSRLLSDRFSAERPKGSFSTLEIQRTEQGDSAMYLCASSFSGQDNEKLFFGSGTQLSVL.

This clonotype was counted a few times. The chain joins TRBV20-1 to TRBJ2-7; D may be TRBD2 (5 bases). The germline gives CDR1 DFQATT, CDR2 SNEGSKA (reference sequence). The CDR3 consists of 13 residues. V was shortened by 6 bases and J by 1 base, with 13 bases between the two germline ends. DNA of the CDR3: TGCAGTGCGGGCAAGCGGTCGTCCTACGAGCAGTACTTC. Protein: CSAGKRSSYEQYF.

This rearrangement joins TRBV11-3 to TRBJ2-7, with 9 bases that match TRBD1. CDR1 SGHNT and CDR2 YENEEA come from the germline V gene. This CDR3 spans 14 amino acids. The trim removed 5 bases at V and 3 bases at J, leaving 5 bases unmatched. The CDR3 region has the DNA TGTGCCAGCAGCACAGACAGGGGGTTCTACGAGCAGTACTTC. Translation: CASSTDRGFYEQYF.

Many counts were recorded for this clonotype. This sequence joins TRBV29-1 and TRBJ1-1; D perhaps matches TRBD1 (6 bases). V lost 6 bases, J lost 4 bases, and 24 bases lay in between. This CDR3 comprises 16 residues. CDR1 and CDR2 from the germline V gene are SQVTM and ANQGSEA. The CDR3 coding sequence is TGCAGCGTCCCCATTGTGGGGGGCGCGCTGACCACTGAAGCTTTCTTT. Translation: CSVPIVGGALTTEAFF.

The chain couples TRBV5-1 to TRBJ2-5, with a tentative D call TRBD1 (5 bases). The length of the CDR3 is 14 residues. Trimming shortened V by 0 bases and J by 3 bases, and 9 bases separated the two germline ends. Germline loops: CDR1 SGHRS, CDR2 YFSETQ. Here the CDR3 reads CASSLETAKETQYF. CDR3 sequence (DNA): TGCGCCAGCAGCTTGGAGACAGCTAAAGAGACCCAGTACTTC. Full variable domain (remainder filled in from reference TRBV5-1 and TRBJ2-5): KAGVTQTPRYLIKTRGQQVTLSCSPISGHRSVSWYQQTPGQGLQFLFEYFSETQRNKGNFPGRFSGRQFSNSRSEMNVSTLELGDSALYLCASSLETAKETQYFGPGTRLLVL.

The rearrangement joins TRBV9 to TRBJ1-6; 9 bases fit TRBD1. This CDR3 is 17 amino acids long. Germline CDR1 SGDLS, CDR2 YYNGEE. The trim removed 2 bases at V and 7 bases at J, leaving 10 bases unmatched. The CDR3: CASSVLPGQGSNSPLHF. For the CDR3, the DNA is TGTGCCAGCAGCGTCCTCCCGGGACAGGGATCCAATTCACCCCTCCACTTT.

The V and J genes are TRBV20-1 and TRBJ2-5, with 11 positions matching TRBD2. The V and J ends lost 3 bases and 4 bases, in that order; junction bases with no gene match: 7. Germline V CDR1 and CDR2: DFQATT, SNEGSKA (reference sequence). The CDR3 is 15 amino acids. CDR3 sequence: CSASSLAGGSETQYF. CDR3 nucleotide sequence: TGCAGTGCTAGCAGCCTAGCGGGAGGTTCAGAGACCCAGTACTTC.

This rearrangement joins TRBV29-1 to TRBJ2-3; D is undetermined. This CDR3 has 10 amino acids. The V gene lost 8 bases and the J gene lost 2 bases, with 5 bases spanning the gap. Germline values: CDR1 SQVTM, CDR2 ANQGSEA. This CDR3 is CSTDTDTQYF. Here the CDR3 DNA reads TGCAGCACGGACACAGATACGCAGTATTTT.